The text below deals with one TCR beta chain. This entry belongs to a study of response to subunit inactivated influenza vaccine. TCRdb passed the RT-PCR reads through MiXCR, listing each CDR3 protein once. The sample holds roughly 500,000 distinct CDR3 sequences, around 25% seen once. The V and J ends lost 3 bases and 2 bases, in that order; junction bases with no gene match: 12. The CDR3 loop spans 17 amino acids. The germline gives CDR1 SGHRS, CDR2 YFSETQ. These same data were also listed under a study on T cells expressing NK-cell markers. That study reports: TCR beta libraries carry UMIs added by 5'RACE template switching. It was sorted CD3+CD56-NKG2C+, CD3+CD56+NKG2C- and CD3+CD56+NKG2C+ T cells that provided the TCR beta repertoires. Out of eight donors sequenced, seven tested HCMV-seropositive and the remaining one seronegative. An anti-gamma-delta TCR antibody confined sorting to alpha-beta TCR T cells across several of the experiments. In roughly six donors, dominant NKG2C+ clonotypes were roughly 1.0-7.5% of CD8+ T cells.

Sequencing used CD4+ T cells sorted from PBMCs, obtained less than 13 days after vaccination. This receptor was taken from a man aged 50-59 years who received an inactivated influenza vaccine. This chain joins TRBV5-1 and TRBJ2-7, with 9 nucleotides matching TRBD1. The CDR3, as DNA: TGCGCCAGCAGCTGGACCCTCTTTGGACAGGGGACCTACGAGCAGTACTTC. Translation: CASSWTLFGQGTYEQYF.